This T cell receptor (beta chain) was observed in a study of blood T cell repertoires in COVID-19. For the study at large: Sample material is recorded as cDNA or gDNA derived from T cells, B-cell-depleted T cells, or PBMCs.

Germline CDR1 reads MDHEN; CDR2 reads SYDVKM. The ends lost 7 bases at V and 10 bases at J; junction bases unmatched: 8. The CDR3 totals 14 residues. Measured with immunoSEQ multiplex PCR; TCRdb has only the in-frame clones, and not every one. The repertoire holds hundreds of thousands of clones, with more than 85% as singletons. Among Cohort 3 donors, those recovered had two negative PCRs, clearance, or symptom resolution. The origin of this receptor is a woman in her thirties who had recovered from COVID-19. Sequencing was carried out using PBMCs or T cells enriched from blood (not recorded which). The gene calls are TRBV28 and TRBJ1-6; 9 bases agree with TRBD1. The CDR3 spells CASNYGQGFSPLHF. For the CDR3, the DNA is TGTGCCAGCAACTACGGACAGGGGTTCTCACCCCTCCACTTT.